The source of this TCR beta chain is a study of cytomegalovirus exposure and HLA in healthy donors. The PCR made use of 60 Vbeta and 13 Jbeta primers. Produced via immunoSEQ multiplex PCR; TCRdb's table is partial and in-frame only. Seen here are fewer than 150,000 clones, under 85% observed once, and the top ten hold roughly 3%. Germline V gives CDR1 LGHNA, CDR2 YNFKEQ. Trimming removed 0 bases at V and 7 bases at J, with 13 bases between. CDR3 size: 16 residues. Sequences were obtained from PBMCs. The clonotype was recovered from a young man in good health and CMV-seronegative. The V gene is TRBV4-2, the J gene TRBJ1-6; D uncertain. Written as DNA, the CDR3 is TGTGCCAGCAGCCAAGATTGGTCAGCGGAAAATTCACCCCTCCACTTT. Protein sequence: CASSQDWSAENSPLHF.